There are many counts of the clone carrying this TCR beta chain. The sample comes from a study of CD8 T cells in ankylosing spondylitis. MiXCR, applied by TCRdb to the 5' RACE reads, yields one record per CDR3 protein. Of 200,000 to 300,000 distinct CDR3 sequences in the sample, about 10% are singletons; the top ten hold less than 8%. V was cut by 4 bases and J by 10 bases, with 19 bases left in between. CDR3 length: 15 residues. Per germline, CDR1 LGHNA and CDR2 YNFKEQ. The chain links TRBV4-2 to TRBJ1-4; D is uncertain. This TCR was recovered from a male donor with ankylosing spondylitis or in good health (not recorded which). Sequencing was done on a sample of blood, either unsorted or a sorted T cell fraction (not recorded which). The DNA for the CDR3 is TGTGCCAGCAGCCCTACGGTCTCCACAGCGCGAAAACTGTTTTTT. Protein: CASSPTVSTARKLFF.